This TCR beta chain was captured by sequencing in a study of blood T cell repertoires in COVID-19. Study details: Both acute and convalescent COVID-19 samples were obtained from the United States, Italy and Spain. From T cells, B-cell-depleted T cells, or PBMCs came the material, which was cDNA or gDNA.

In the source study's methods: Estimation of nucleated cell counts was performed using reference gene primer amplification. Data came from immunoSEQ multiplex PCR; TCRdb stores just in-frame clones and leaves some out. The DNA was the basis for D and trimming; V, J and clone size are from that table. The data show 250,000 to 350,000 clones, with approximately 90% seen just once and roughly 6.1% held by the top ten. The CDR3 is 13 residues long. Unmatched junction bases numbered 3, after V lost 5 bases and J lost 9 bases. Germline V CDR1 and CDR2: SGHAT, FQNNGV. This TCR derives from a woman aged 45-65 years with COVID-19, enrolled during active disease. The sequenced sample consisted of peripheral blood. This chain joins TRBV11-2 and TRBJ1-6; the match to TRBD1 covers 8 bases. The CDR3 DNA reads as TGTGCCAGCAGCCTGGGGACAGGTTCACCCCTCCACTTT. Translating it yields CASSLGTGSPLHF.